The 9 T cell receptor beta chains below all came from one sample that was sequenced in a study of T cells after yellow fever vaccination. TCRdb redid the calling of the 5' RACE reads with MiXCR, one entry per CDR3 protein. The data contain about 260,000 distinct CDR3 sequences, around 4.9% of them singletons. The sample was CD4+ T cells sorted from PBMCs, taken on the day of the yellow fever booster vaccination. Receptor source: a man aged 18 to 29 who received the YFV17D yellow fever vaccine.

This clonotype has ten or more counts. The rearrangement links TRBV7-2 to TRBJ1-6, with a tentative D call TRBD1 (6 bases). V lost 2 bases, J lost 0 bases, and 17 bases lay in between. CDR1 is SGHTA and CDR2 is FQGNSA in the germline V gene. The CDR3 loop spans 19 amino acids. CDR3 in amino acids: CASSLSRGTPFSYNSPLHF. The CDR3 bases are TGTGCCAGCAGCTTAAGTCGCGGGACACCTTTCTCCTATAATTCACCCCTCCACTTT.

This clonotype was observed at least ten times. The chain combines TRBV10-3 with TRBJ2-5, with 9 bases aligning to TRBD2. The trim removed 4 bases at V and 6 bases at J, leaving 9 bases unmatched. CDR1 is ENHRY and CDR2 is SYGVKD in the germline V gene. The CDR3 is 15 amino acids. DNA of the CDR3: TGTGCCATCAGTGTGCGGGGGGGCTTTTTAAAGACCCAGTACTTC. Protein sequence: CAISVRGGFLKTQYF.

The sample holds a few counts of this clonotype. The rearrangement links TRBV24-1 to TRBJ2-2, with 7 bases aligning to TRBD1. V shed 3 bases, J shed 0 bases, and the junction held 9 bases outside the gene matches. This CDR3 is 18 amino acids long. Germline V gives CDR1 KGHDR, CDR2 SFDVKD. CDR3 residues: CATSDPWGTEANTGELFF. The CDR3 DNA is TGTGCCACCAGTGATCCTTGGGGGACAGAAGCGAACACCGGGGAGCTGTTTTTT.

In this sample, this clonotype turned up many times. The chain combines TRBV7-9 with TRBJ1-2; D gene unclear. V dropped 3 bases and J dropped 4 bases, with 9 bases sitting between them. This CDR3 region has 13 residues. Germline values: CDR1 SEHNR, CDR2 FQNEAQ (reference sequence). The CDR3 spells CASSFGELYGYTF. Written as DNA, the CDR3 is TGTGCCAGCAGCTTTGGGGAGCTCTATGGCTACACCTTC.

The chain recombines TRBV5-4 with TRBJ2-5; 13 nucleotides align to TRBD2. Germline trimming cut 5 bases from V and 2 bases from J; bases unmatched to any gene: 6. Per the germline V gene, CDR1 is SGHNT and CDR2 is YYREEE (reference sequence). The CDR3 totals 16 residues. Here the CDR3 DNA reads TGTGCCAGCAGGCGGACTAGCGGGGGAGGGCAAGAGACCCAGTACTTC. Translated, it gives CASRRTSGGGQETQYF.

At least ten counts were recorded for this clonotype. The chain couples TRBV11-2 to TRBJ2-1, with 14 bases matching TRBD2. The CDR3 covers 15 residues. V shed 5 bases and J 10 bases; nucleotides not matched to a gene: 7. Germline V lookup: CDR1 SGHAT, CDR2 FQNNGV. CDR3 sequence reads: CASSTGLAGVEEQFF. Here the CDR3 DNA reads TGTGCCAGCAGCACGGGACTAGCGGGGGTAGAGGAGCAGTTCTTC.

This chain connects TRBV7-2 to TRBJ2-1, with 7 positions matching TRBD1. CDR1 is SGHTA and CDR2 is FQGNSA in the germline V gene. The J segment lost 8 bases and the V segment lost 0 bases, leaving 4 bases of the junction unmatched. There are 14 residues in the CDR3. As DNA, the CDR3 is TGTGCCAGCAGCTTAGCACAGGGGAAAGATGAGCAGTTCTTC. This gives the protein CASSLAQGKDEQFF.

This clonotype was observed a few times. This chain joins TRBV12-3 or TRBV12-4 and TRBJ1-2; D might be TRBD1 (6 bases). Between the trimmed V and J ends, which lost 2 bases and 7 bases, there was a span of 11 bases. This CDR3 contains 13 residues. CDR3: CASSLMGGGGYTF. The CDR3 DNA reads TGTGCCAGCAGTTTAATGGGAGGGGGTGGCTACACCTTC.

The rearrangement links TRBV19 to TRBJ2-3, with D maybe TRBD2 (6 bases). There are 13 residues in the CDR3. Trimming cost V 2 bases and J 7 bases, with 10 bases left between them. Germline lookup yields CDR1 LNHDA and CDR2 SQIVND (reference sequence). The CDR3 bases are TGTGCCAGTAGTATACGGGGGTCGAATACGCAGTATTTT. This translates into CASSIRGSNTQYF.